The 10 T cell receptor beta chains below all came from one sample that was sequenced in a study of technical replicates of blood from a few donors. Assay: immunoSEQ multiplex PCR; the TCRdb copy retains only in-frame clones and omits some. The table includes tens of thousands of clones, around nine tenths detected once. Sequenced input: T cells isolated from PBMCs. These receptors were collected from a human donor in good health.

This chain joins TRBV2 and TRBJ2-3; D may be TRBD1 (5 bases). Germline CDR1 reads SNHLY; CDR2 reads FYNNEI. This CDR3 region has 11 residues. V shed 6 bases and J shed 4 bases, with 5 bases lying between them. The chain's CDR3 is CASRQADTQYF. Written as DNA, the CDR3 is TGTGCCAGCAGACAGGCAGATACGCAGTATTTT.

This chain links TRBV18 with TRBJ2-5; D gene ambiguous. This CDR3 has 13 residues. Germline V gene lookup returns CDR1 KGHSH and CDR2 LQKENI. Trimming cost V 4 bases and J 0 bases, with 6 bases left between them. DNA of the CDR3: TGTGCCAGCTCACTCTCTTACCAAGAGACCCAGTACTTC. Its translation: CASSLSYQETQYF.

The V call is TRBV5-4, the J call TRBJ2-1; D is perhaps TRBD2 (7 bases). The CDR3 consists of 15 residues. Trimming removed 0 bases from V and 7 bases from J, with 14 bases in between. CDR1 is SGHNT, CDR2 YYREEE, per germline (reference sequence). The CDR3, as DNA: TGTGCCAGCAGCTTGGCCAGGGGAGGGGGGAATGAGCAGTTCTTC. Its protein is CASSLARGGGNEQFF.

The V and J genes are TRBV28 and TRBJ1-1, with 7 positions matching TRBD1. The CDR3 loop spans 16 amino acids. J lost 1 base, V lost 5 bases, and 10 bases had no gene match. From germline, CDR1 is MDHEN and CDR2 SYDVKM. The CDR3 protein is CASSPPTGSANTEAFF. CDR3 in DNA: TGTGCCAGCAGTCCCCCGACAGGGAGCGCGAACACTGAAGCTTTCTTT.

The V call is TRBV5-1, the J call TRBJ2-2; 9 bases agree with TRBD2. With V trimmed by 3 bases and J by 4 bases, 10 bases remained unmatched. CDR3 length equals 17 residues. CDR1 and CDR2 (germline): SGHRS, YFSETQ. In DNA form, the CDR3 reads TGCGCCAGCAGCTATCAGGGACTAGCTGGGAGCACCGGGGAGCTGTTTTTT. Translating gives CASSYQGLAGSTGELFF.

The chain uses TRBV6-6 and TRBJ1-2; D is possibly TRBD1 (6 bases). Looked up from germline, CDR1 is MNHNY and CDR2 is SVGAGI (reference sequence). Trimming left V 1 base short and J 3 bases short, with 15 bases between. The CDR3 is 16 residues long. The CDR3 region has the DNA TGTGCCAGCAGTTACTTGCAAACAGGGTCAGACTATGGCTACACCTTC. This gives the protein CASSYLQTGSDYGYTF.

In its sample, this clone was seen once. The rearrangement joins TRBV19 to TRBJ2-1; TRBD2 matches 13 bases. The CDR3 has 15 residues. V gave up 5 bases and J gave up 10 bases; unmatched junction bases: 8. Germline assignment: CDR1 LNHDA and CDR2 SQIVND (reference sequence). CDR3 loop: CASSATSGGALEQFF. The CDR3 coding sequence is TGTGCCAGTAGTGCTACTAGCGGGGGGGCGTTAGAGCAGTTCTTC.

The V call is TRBV12-5, the J call TRBJ2-7, with a tentative D call TRBD2 (5 bases). Germline loops: CDR1 LGHNT, CDR2 FRNRAP. V was trimmed by 1 base and J by 3 bases, leaving 7 bases between them. This CDR3 has 13 residues. CDR3 DNA sequence: TGTGCTAGTGGTTTGGCGACTATCTACGAGCAGTACTTC. Encoded protein: CASGLATIYEQYF.

This chain uses TRBV5-1 with TRBJ2-7, with D possibly being TRBD2 (6 bases). Germline V gives CDR1 SGHRS, CDR2 YFSETQ. The length of the CDR3 is 14 residues. Trimming cost V 2 bases and J 2 bases, with 11 bases left between them. In nucleotides, the CDR3 is TGCGCCAGCAGCTTCGAGTCGGGGGCCTACGAGCAGTACTTC. As protein: CASSFESGAYEQYF.

The J gene is TRBJ2-1, the V gene TRBV6-5, with D perhaps TRBD1 (6 bases). The V end was cut by 2 bases, the J end by 8 bases, with 16 bases between. Germline lookup yields CDR1 MNHEY and CDR2 SVGAGI. The CDR3 is 15 residues long. Here the CDR3 DNA reads TGTGCCAGCAGTTACCATACACAGGGATGGTATGAGCAGTTCTTC. Protein product: CASSYHTQGWYEQFF.